The clone carrying this T cell receptor beta chain has a count of ten or more. The antigen remains undetermined. RNA transcripts provided the template for amplifying TCR beta CDR3 regions. HTBI primers served in a first-round RT-PCR, which a second-round multiplex PCR followed. One entry per CDR3 protein results from TCRdb running MiXCR on the multiplex PCR reads. The sample has hundreds of thousands of distinct CDR3 sequences, 22% seen once. These data come from a study of Graves' ophthalmopathy and Graves' hyperthyroidism. Study-wide findings and caveats: Ophthalmopathy progression was predicted with approximately 64% sensitivity and roughly 74% specificity.

The source material was peripheral blood. This TCR was recovered from a woman between 18 and 29 years old with stable Graves' hyperthyroidism. Some clones in this sample may be carry-over from other donors' samples.

The chain's CDR3 is CASSPPGYTF. The CDR3 region has the DNA TGTGCCAGCAGCCCACCCGGCTACACCTTC. The V gene is TRBV7-9, the J gene TRBJ1-2; D gene uncertain. V lost 5 bases to trimming and J lost 8 bases, with 6 bases between them. Germline values: CDR1 SEHNR, CDR2 FQNEAQ (reference sequence). The CDR3 length is 10 residues. Drawing the rest from reference TRBV7-9 and TRBJ1-2, the complete variable domain is DTGVSQNPRHKITKRGQNVTFRCDPISEHNRLYWYRQTLGQGPEFLTYFQNEAQLEKSRLLSDRFSAERPKGSFSTLEIQRTEQGDSAMYLCASSPPGYTFGSGTRLTVV.